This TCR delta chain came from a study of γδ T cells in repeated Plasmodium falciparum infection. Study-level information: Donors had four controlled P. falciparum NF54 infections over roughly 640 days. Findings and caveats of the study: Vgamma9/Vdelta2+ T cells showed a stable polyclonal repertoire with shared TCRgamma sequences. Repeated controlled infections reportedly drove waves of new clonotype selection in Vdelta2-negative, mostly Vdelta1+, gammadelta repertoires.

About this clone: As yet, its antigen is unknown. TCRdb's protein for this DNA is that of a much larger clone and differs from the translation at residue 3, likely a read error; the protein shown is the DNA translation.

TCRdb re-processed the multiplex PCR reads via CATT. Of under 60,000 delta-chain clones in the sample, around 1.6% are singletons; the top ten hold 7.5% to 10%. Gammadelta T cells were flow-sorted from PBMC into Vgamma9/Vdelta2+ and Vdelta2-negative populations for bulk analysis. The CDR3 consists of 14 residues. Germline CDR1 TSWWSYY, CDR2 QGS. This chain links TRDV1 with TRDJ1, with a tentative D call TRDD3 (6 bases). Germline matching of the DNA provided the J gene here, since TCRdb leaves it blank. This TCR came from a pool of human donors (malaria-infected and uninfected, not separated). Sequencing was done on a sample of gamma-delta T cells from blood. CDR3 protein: CAPGAPKNTDKLIF. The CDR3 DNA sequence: TGTGCTCCTGGGGCACCCAAAAACACCGATAAACTCATCTTT.